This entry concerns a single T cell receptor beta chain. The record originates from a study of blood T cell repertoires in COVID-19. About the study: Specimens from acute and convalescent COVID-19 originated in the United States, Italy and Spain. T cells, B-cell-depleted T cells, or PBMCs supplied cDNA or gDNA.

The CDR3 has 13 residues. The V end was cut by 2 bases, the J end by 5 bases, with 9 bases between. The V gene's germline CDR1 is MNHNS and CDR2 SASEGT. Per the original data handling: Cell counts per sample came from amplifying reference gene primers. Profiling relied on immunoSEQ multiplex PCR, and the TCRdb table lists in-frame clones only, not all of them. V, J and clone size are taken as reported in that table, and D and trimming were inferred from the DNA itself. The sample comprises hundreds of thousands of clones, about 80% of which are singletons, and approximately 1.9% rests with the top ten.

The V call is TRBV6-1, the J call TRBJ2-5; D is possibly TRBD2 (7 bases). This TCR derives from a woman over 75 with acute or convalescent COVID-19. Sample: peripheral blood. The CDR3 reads CASSERGGETQYF. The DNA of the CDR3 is TGTGCCAGCAGTGAAAGGGGGGGTGAGACCCAGTACTTC.